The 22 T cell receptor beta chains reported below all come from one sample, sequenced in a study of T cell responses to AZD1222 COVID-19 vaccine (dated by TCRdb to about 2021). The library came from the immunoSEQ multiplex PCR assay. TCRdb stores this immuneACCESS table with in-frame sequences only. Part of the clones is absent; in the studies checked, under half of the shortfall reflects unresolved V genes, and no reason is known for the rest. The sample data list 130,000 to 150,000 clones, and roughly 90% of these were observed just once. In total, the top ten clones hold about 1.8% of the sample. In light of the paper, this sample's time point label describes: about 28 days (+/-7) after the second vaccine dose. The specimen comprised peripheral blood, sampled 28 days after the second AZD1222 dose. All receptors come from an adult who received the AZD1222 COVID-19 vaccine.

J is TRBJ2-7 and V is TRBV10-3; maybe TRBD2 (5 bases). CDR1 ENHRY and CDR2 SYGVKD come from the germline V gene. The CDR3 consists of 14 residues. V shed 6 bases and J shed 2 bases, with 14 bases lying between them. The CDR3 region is CAIRLGSGPYEQYF. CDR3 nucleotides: TGTGCCATCAGGTTGGGGAGCGGACCCTACGAGCAGTACTTC.

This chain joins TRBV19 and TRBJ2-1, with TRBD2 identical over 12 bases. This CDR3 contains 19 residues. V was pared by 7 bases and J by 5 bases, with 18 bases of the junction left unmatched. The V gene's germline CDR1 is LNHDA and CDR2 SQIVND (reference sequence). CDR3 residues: CASKSFGSSGRAEDNEQFF. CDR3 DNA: TGTGCCAGTAAATCGTTTGGCTCTAGCGGGAGGGCCGAGGACAATGAGCAGTTCTTC. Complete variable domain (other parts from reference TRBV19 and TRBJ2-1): DGGITQSPKYLFRKEGQNVTLSCEQNLNHDAMYWYRQDPGQGLRLIYYSQIVNDFQKGDIAEGYSVSREKKESFPLTVTSAQKNPTAFYLCASKSFGSSGRAEDNEQFFGPGTRLTVL.

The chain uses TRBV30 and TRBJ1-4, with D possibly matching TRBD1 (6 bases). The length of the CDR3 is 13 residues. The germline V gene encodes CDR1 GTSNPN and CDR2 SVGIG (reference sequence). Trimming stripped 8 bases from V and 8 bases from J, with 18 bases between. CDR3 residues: CAGTPGSREKLFF. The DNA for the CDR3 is TGTGCCGGGACACCAGGGTCCCGAGAAAAACTGTTTTTT.

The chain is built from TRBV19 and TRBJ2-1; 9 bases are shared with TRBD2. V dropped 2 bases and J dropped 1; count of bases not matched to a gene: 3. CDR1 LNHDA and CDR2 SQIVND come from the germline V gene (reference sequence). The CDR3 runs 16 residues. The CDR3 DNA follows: TGTGCCAGTAGTATACAGGCGGGAGGGTCCTACAATGAGCAGTTCTTC. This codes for CASSIQAGGSYNEQFF.

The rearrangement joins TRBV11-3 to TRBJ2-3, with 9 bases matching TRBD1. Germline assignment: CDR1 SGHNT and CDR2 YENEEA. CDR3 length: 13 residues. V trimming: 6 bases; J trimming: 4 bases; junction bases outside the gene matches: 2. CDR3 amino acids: CASRRQGADTQYF. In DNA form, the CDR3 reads TGTGCCAGCAGGCGACAGGGGGCAGATACGCAGTATTTT.

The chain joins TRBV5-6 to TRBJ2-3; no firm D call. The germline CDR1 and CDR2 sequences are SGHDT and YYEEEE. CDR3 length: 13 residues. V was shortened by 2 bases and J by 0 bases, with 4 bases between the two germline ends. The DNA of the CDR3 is TGTGCCAGCAGCTTTAGTAGCACAGATACGCAGTATTTT. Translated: CASSFSSTDTQYF.

DNA for the CDR3: TGCGCCAGCAGCCAAGAACAGGTGAACACTGAAGCTTTCTTT. Amino acids: CASSQEQVNTEAFF. The chain recombines TRBV4-3 with TRBJ1-1; TRBD1 is a possible D gene (5 bases). Trimming cost V 0 bases and J 0 bases, with 5 bases left between them. This CDR3 region has 14 residues. CDR1 and CDR2 (germline): LGHNA, YSLEER.

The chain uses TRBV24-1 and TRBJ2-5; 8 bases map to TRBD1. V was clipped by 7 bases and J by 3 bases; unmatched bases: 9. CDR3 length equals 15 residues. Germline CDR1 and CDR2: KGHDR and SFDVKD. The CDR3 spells CATSPRGQGKETQYF. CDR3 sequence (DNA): TGTGCCACCAGCCCGAGAGGACAGGGAAAAGAGACCCAGTACTTC.

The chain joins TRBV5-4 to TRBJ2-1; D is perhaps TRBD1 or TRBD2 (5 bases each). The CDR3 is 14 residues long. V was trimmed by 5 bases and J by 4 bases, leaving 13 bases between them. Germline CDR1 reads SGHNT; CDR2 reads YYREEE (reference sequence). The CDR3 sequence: CASRLPGAYNEQFF. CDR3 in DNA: TGTGCCAGCAGATTGCCCGGGGCTTACAATGAGCAGTTCTTC.

The CDR3 DNA reads TGTGCCAGCAGCATGACAGGTTCCAATGAGCAGTTCTTC. Translated: CASSMTGSNEQFF. The rearrangement joins TRBV7-9 to TRBJ2-1; D perhaps matches TRBD1 (6 bases). The length of the CDR3 is 13 residues. The germline gives CDR1 SEHNR, CDR2 FQNEAQ (reference sequence). V dropped 5 bases and J dropped 6 bases, with 11 bases sitting between them.

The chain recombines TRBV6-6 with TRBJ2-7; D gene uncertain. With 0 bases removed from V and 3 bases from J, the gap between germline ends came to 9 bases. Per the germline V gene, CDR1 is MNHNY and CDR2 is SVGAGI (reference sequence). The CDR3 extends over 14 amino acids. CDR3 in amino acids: CASSYSSGGYEQYF. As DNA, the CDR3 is TGTGCCAGCAGTTACTCCTCCGGCGGCTACGAGCAGTACTTC.

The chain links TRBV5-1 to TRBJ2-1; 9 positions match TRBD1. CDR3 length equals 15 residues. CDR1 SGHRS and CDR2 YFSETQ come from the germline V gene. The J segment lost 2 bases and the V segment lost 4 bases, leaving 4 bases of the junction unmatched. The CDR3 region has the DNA TGCGCCAGCAGCCCGGGACAGGGCACCTACAATGAGCAGTTCTTC. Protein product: CASSPGQGTYNEQFF.

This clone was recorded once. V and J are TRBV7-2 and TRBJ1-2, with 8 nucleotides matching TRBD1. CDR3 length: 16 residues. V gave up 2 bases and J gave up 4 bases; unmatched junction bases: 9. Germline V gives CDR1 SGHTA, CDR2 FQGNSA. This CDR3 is CASSLSLGGTGYGYTF. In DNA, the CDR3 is TGTGCCAGCAGCTTAAGCTTGGGGGGGACAGGCTATGGCTACACCTTC.

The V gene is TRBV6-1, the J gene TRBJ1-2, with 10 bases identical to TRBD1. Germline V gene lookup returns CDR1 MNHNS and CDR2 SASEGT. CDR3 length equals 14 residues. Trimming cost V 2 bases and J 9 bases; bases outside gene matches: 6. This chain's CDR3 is CASSETDRGPRYTF. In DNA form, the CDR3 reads TGTGCCAGCAGTGAAACAGACAGGGGGCCTCGCTACACCTTC.

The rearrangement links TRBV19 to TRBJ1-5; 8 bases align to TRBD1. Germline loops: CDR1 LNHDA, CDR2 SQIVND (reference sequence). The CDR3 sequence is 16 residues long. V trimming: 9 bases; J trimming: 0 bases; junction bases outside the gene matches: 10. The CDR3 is CASALSTGGSNQPQHF. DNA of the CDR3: TGTGCCAGCGCCCTTTCCACAGGGGGTAGCAATCAGCCCCAGCATTTT.

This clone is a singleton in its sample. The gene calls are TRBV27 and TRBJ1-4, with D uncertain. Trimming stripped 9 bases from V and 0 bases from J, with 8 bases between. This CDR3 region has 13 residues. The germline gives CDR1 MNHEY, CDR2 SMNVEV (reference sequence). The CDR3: CASQRSTNEKLFF. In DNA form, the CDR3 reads TGTGCCAGTCAGAGATCAACTAATGAAAAACTGTTTTTT.

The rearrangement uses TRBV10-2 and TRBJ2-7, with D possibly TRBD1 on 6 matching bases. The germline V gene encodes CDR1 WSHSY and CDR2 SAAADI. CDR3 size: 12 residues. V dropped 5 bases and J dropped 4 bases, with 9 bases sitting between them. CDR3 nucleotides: TGCGCCAGCAGTCAACAGGGTTACGAGCAGTACTTC. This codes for CASSQQGYEQYF.

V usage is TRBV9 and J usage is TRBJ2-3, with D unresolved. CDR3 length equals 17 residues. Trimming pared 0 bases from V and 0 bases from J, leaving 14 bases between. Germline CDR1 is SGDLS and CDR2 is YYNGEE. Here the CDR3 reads CASSVVSGGLSTDTQYF. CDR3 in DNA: TGTGCCAGCAGCGTAGTATCGGGTGGGTTAAGCACAGATACGCAGTATTTT.

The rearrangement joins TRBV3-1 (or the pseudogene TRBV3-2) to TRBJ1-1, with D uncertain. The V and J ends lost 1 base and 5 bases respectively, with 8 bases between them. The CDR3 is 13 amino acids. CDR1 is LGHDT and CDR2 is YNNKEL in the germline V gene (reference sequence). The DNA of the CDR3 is TGTGCCAGCAGCCAAGCGACGGGGACTGAAGCTTTCTTT. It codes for CASSQATGTEAFF.

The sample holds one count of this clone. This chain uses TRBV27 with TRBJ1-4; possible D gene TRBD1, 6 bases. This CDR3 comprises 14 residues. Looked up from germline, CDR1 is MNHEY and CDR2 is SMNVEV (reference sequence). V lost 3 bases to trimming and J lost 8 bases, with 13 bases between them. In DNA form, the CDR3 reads TGTGCCAGCAGTTTGGCCGGGGGCGGGGAAAAACTGTTTTTT. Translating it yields CASSLAGGGEKLFF. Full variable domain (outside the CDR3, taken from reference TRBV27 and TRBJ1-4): EAQVTQNPRYLITVTGKKLTVTCSQNMNHEYMSWYRQDPGLGLRQIYYSMNVEVTDKGDVPEGYKVSRKEKRNFPLILESPSPNQTSLYFCASSLAGGGEKLFFGSGTQLSVL.

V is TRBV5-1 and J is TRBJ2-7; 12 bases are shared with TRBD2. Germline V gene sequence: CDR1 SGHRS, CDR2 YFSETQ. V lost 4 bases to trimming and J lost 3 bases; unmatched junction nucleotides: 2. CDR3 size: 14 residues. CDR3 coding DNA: TGCGCCAGCAGCCAGGGACTAGCGGGCTACGAGCAGTACTTC. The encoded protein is CASSQGLAGYEQYF. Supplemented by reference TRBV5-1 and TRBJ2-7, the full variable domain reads KAGVTQTPRYLIKTRGQQVTLSCSPISGHRSVSWYQQTPGQGLQFLFEYFSETQRNKGNFPGRFSGRQFSNSRSEMNVSTLELGDSALYLCASSQGLAGYEQYFGPGTRLTVT.

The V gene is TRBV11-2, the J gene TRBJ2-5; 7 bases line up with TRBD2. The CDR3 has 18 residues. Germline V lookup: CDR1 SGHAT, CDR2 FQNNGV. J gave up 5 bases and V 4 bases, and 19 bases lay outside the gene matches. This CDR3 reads CASSSPSGRVFSAETQYF. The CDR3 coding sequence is TGTGCCAGCAGCTCCCCCTCGGGGAGGGTTTTCTCGGCGGAGACCCAGTACTTC. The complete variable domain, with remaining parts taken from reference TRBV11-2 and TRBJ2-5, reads EAGVAQSPRYKIIEKRQSVAFWCNPISGHATLYWYQQILGQGPKLLIQFQNNGVVDDSQLPKDRFSAERLKGVDSTLKIQPAKLEDSAVYLCASSSPSGRVFSAETQYFGPGTRLLVL.